Following are 3 T cell receptor beta chains from one sample sequenced in a study of T cell changes during pregnancy in multiple sclerosis. Here immunoSEQ multiplex PCR was the method, and the copy in TCRdb shows in-frame clones only, minus some. The sample lists under 65,000 clones; 80% to 95% were seen once. Sequences were derived from CD4+ T cells from peripheral blood mononuclear cells, sampled after pregnancy. These receptors were obtained from a female donor with multiple sclerosis, enrolled in a pregnancy study.

J is TRBJ2-5 and V is TRBV5-8; D call uncertain. Per the germline V gene, CDR1 is SGHTS and CDR2 is YDEGEE. The CDR3 length is 12 residues. V was clipped by 0 bases and J by 9 bases, with 9 bases between them. CDR3 coding DNA: TGTGCCAGCAGCTTGGACGCGTTCTCCCAGTACTTC. As protein: CASSLDAFSQYF.

The V and J genes are TRBV19 and TRBJ1-2, with TRBD1 matching 9 bases. Germline V CDR1 and CDR2: LNHDA, SQIVND (reference sequence). The CDR3 runs 13 residues. J gave up 8 bases and V 7 bases, and 8 bases lay outside the gene matches. CDR3 sequence: CASTTGGFRGYTF. The CDR3 bases are TGTGCCAGTACAACAGGGGGCTTTCGGGGCTACACCTTC.

This chain's CDR3 is CASTESTSGAREKTQYF. The CDR3 coding sequence is TGTGCCAGCACCGAGAGTACTAGCGGGGCCAGGGAAAAGACCCAGTACTTC. The rearrangement uses TRBV5-6 and TRBJ2-5; 10 bases line up with TRBD2. Germline values: CDR1 SGHDT, CDR2 YYEEEE. The V and J ends lost 6 bases and 6 bases, in that order; junction bases with no gene match: 17. The CDR3 has 17 amino acids.